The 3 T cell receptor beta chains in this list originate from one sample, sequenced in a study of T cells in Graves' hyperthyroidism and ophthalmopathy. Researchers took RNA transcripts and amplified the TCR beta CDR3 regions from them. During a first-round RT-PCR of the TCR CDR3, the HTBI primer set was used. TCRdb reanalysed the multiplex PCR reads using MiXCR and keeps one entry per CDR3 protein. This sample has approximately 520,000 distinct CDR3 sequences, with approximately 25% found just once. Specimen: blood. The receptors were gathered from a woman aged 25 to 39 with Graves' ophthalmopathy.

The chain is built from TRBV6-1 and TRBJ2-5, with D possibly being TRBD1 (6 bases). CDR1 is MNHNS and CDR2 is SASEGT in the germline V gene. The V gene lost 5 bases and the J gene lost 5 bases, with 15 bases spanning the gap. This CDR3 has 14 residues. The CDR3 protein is CASSKRDMLETQYF. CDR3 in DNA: TGTGCCAGCAGTAAGAGGGACATGTTGGAGACCCAGTACTTC.

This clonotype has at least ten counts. The CDR3 bases are TGTGCCAGCAGCCAAATCAGAGGGACCCAGTACTTC. Translating gives CASSQIRGTQYF. The rearrangement uses TRBV14 and TRBJ2-5; D is unresolved. V shed 2 bases and J shed 7 bases, with 8 bases lying between them. CDR1 SGHDN and CDR2 FVKESK come from the germline V gene. The CDR3 extends over 12 amino acids.

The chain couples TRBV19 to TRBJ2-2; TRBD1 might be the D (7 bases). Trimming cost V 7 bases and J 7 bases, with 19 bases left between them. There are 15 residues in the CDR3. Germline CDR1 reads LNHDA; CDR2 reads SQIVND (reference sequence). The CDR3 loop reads CASTPQGGFSGELFF. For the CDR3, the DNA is TGTGCCAGTACCCCTCAGGGGGGCTTTAGCGGGGAGCTGTTTTTT.